There are a few counts of the clone carrying this TCR beta chain. The antigen is not known. The record originates from a study of spatial heterogeneity in lung cancer. The time point is: sample taken at primary tumor resection. Samples came from 72 TRACERx patients with untreated early-stage lung cancer. Each TCR cDNA molecule bore a unique molecular identifier. A single record per CDR3 protein comes from TCRdb applying MiXCR to the 5' RACE reads. The table records about 12,000 distinct CDR3 sequences, about 5% of them present only once. Study-level results: Higher tumor mutation counts went along with higher counts of expanded intratumoral alpha and beta TCRs. Coverage was estimated at roughly 7% of tumor T cells for alpha chains and about 13% for beta chains.

The sample here was lung tumor tissue, taken at surgery. The sequence derives from a male donor with early-stage non-small cell lung cancer.

As DNA, the CDR3 is TGCAGTGCTACCAGCGGGAACTACGAGCAGTACTTC. Translating it yields CSATSGNYEQYF. The J gene is TRBJ2-7, the V gene TRBV20-1, with 7 bases lining up with TRBD2. Per germline, CDR1 DFQATT and CDR2 SNEGSKA (reference sequence). With 4 bases clipped from V and 3 bases from J, the junction kept 3 bases outside the gene matches. This CDR3 is 12 amino acids long.